These 24 T cell receptor beta chains originate from one sample sequenced in a study of beta chain features in type 1 diabetes. Overall study results and limits: Moderate but significant shortening of TCRB CDR3s was recorded in all four CD4+ subsets from Type 1 diabetes patients.

The entirety of the isolated RNA underwent reverse transcription, so expressed TCRB transcripts were sequenced. Assay: immunoSEQ multiplex PCR; the TCRdb copy retains only in-frame clones and omits some. The sample records some 350,000 clones, about 13% being singletons. No antigens are known for them. The source material was naive CD4+ T cells from blood. All receptors come from a woman younger than 30 with type 1 diabetes.

The sample holds a few counts of this clone. The CDR3 is CASSLPYSGRAYNEQFF. The DNA of the CDR3 is TGTGCCAGCAGCTTGCCATATAGCGGGAGGGCCTACAATGAGCAGTTCTTC. The chain carries TRBV5-6 and TRBJ2-1; TRBD2 matches 11 bases. J gave up 2 bases and V 1 base, and 5 bases lay outside the gene matches. This CDR3 is built from 17 residues. From germline, CDR1 is SGHDT and CDR2 YYEEEE. The whole variable domain, filled in from reference TRBV5-6 and TRBJ2-1, reads DAGVTQSPTHLIKTRGQQVTLRCSPKSGHDTVSWYQQALGQGPQFIFQYYEEEERQRGNFPDRFSGHQFPNYSSELNVNALLLGDSALYLCASSLPYSGRAYNEQFFGPGTRLTVL.

This rearrangement joins TRBV10-3 to TRBJ2-7; 14 nucleotides align to TRBD2. Germline assignment: CDR1 ENHRY and CDR2 SYGVKD. This CDR3 has 19 residues. V lost 3 bases, J lost 0 bases, and 10 bases stayed unmatched. The CDR3 sequence is CAISDSLSGTSGSSYEQYF. CDR3 DNA: TGTGCCATCAGTGACTCACTCTCTGGGACTAGCGGGAGCTCCTACGAGCAGTACTTC.

This clone was seen once. The gene calls are TRBV5-4 and TRBJ2-5; 12 nucleotides line up with TRBD2. Per germline, CDR1 SGHNT and CDR2 YYREEE (reference sequence). The CDR3 extends over 17 amino acids. V shed 4 bases and J 2 bases; nucleotides not matched to a gene: 9. CDR3 nucleotide sequence: TGTGCCAGCAGCCCCGGCCCTAGCGGGAGGGAACAAGAGACCCAGTACTTC. This sequence encodes CASSPGPSGREQETQYF.

V is TRBV7-2 and J is TRBJ2-1; D is uncertain. V was pared by 5 bases and J by 4 bases, with 12 bases between. The CDR3 is 14 residues long. In germline, CDR1 is SGHTA, CDR2 FQGNSA. CDR3 residues: CASSAPTVYNEQFF. CDR3 coding DNA: TGTGCCAGCAGCGCCCCGACTGTATACAATGAGCAGTTCTTC.

This chain joins TRBV28 and TRBJ2-7; the D gene is possibly TRBD1 (7 bases). Per germline, CDR1 MDHEN and CDR2 SYDVKM. The V end was cut by 7 bases, the J end by 0 bases, with 13 bases between. There are 14 residues in the CDR3. The CDR3 protein is CASKQGGSSYEQYF. CDR3 in DNA: TGTGCCAGCAAGCAGGGGGGAAGCTCCTACGAGCAGTACTTC. Using reference TRBV28 and TRBJ2-7 for the parts outside the CDR3, the full variable domain is DVKVTQSSRYLVKRTGEKVFLECVQDMDHENMFWYRQDPGLGLRLIYFSYDVKMKEKGDIPEGYSVSREKKERFSLILESASTNQTSMYLCASKQGGSSYEQYFGPGTRLTVT.

This clone was picked up a small number of times. V gene TRBV9 combines with J gene TRBJ1-2; TRBD1 matches 8 bases. The CDR3 covers 14 residues. The trim removed 3 bases at V and 5 bases at J, leaving 6 bases unmatched. Looked up from germline, CDR1 is SGDLS and CDR2 is YYNGEE. The CDR3 sequence is CASSAGGQEYGYTF. The CDR3 bases are TGTGCCAGCAGCGCGGGGGGACAGGAGTATGGCTACACCTTC.

This clone occurred a few times. The V call is TRBV9, the J call TRBJ2-1, with TRBD2 matching 8 bases. This CDR3 is 16 amino acids long. Losses at the gene ends were 6 bases for V and 2 bases for J; bases not matched to a gene: 10. The V gene's germline CDR1 is SGDLS and CDR2 YYNGEE. The chain's CDR3 is CASTSGAGGPYNEQFF. CDR3 DNA sequence: TGTGCCAGCACGTCCGGGGCGGGGGGCCCCTACAATGAGCAGTTCTTC.

The CDR3 here is CASSLGPTGAFF. The CDR3 DNA sequence: TGTGCCAGCAGCTTAGGGCCGACAGGGGCTTTCTTT. The chain employs TRBV5-6 and TRBJ1-1; TRBD1 aligns across 7 bases. Per the germline V gene, CDR1 is SGHDT and CDR2 is YYEEEE. This CDR3 has 12 residues. V lost 2 bases to trimming and J lost 11 bases; unmatched junction nucleotides: 6.

The chain recombines TRBV18 with TRBJ1-2; D remains unclear. The V end lost 3 bases, the J end lost 0 bases, and 17 bases lay between the germline ends. Germline V gene lookup returns CDR1 KGHSH and CDR2 LQKENI. CDR3 size: 17 residues. The CDR3 region is CASSPVSATSPNYGYTF. DNA for the CDR3: TGTGCCAGCTCACCTGTTTCGGCGACTTCGCCTAACTATGGCTACACCTTC.

The rearrangement links TRBV12-5 to TRBJ1-1; D may be TRBD1 (5 bases). Germline CDR1 and CDR2: LGHNT and FRNRAP. The CDR3 consists of 14 residues. With 7 bases removed from V and 5 bases from J, the gap between germline ends came to 17 bases. The CDR3 region has the DNA TGTGCTAGTGTTCGCAGGGAAAGAGATACTGAAGCTTTCTTT. It encodes CASVRRERDTEAFF.

This clone turned up a few times. The chain links TRBV10-2 to TRBJ2-5; TRBD1 matches at 8 bases. The germline gives CDR1 WSHSY, CDR2 SAAADI. J gave up 7 bases and V 2 bases, and 6 bases lay outside the gene matches. This CDR3 has 14 residues. For the CDR3, the DNA is TGCGCCAGCAGTGAGAGTGGACAGGGAGGGACCCAGTACTTC. This codes for CASSESGQGGTQYF.

The chain employs TRBV28 and TRBJ2-1; D is unresolved. This CDR3 is 13 amino acids long. CDR1 and CDR2 (germline): MDHEN, SYDVKM. Trimming stripped 9 bases from V and 0 bases from J, with 9 bases between. CDR3 DNA sequence: TGTGCCAGTAGCCGAAGCTCCTACAATGAGCAGTTCTTC. It is translated as CASSRSSYNEQFF.

This clone was picked up a small number of times. V is TRBV18 and J is TRBJ2-7; a possible D gene is TRBD2 (7 bases). CDR1 KGHSH and CDR2 LQKENI come from the germline V gene. V dropped 3 bases and J dropped 3 bases, with 24 bases sitting between them. The CDR3 covers 18 residues. This CDR3 is CASSPSEARGAQYYEQYF. The CDR3 coding sequence is TGTGCCAGCTCACCGTCTGAGGCTCGGGGGGCCCAGTACTACGAGCAGTACTTC.

The chain recombines TRBV2 with TRBJ2-1; D is undetermined. Trimming removed 4 bases from V and 10 bases from J, with 5 bases in between. The CDR3 is made up of 10 amino acids. The V gene's germline CDR1 is SNHLY and CDR2 FYNNEI. The CDR3 here is CASSAVEQFF. The CDR3 region has the DNA TGTGCCAGCAGTGCAGTGGAGCAGTTCTTC.

This chain uses TRBV18 with TRBJ2-3, with D tentatively TRBD1 (6 bases). CDR1 is KGHSH, CDR2 LQKENI, per germline. The CDR3 has 13 amino acids. V was trimmed by 6 bases and J by 6 bases, leaving 13 bases between them. CDR3 protein: CASSTTGEDTQYF. The CDR3, as DNA: TGTGCCAGCTCCACGACAGGAGAGGATACGCAGTATTTT.

This clone has more than one count but fewer than ten. The rearrangement joins TRBV5-4 to TRBJ2-7; TRBD1 aligns across 7 bases. The V and J ends lost 4 bases and 5 bases, in that order; junction bases with no gene match: 12. The CDR3 totals 15 residues. Germline V gene data show CDR1 as SGHNT and CDR2 as YYREEE (reference sequence). The CDR3 coding sequence is TGTGCCAGCAGCCCAAAGGGACAGTACCTCCACGAGCAGTACTTC. This translates into CASSPKGQYLHEQYF.

There are a few counts of this clone. This chain links TRBV2 with TRBJ1-1, with D possibly matching TRBD1 (5 bases). The germline V gene has CDR1 SNHLY and CDR2 FYNNEI. The CDR3 is made up of 14 amino acids. V lost 5 bases to trimming and J lost 5 bases, with 15 bases between them. The DNA of the CDR3 is TGTGCCAGCAGTCTGGACGGGGGGGGGACTGAAGCTTTCTTT. It codes for CASSLDGGGTEAFF.

The gene calls are TRBV7-7 and TRBJ2-5; 12 bases line up with TRBD2. CDR3 length equals 15 residues. J gave up 5 bases and V 3 bases, and 4 bases lay outside the gene matches. CDR1 is SSHAT, CDR2 FNYEAQ, per germline (reference sequence). CDR3 loop: CASSLGLAGWETQYF. DNA of the CDR3: TGTGCCAGCAGCTTGGGACTAGCGGGTTGGGAGACCCAGTACTTC.

The chain joins TRBV5-1 to TRBJ2-1; perhaps TRBD2 as D (6 bases). The CDR3 runs 16 residues. CDR1 and CDR2 from the germline V gene are SGHRS and YFSETQ. V lost 0 bases and J 0 bases, leaving 10 bases between the germline ends. CDR3 sequence: CASSLEWRGSYNEQFF. The CDR3 nucleotides are TGCGCCAGCAGCTTGGAATGGCGGGGCTCCTACAATGAGCAGTTCTTC.

This clone was recorded a few times. The chain combines TRBV19 with TRBJ2-3; TRBD1 might be the D (5 bases). Trimming pared 5 bases from V and 2 bases from J, leaving 14 bases between. The CDR3 runs to 15 residues. Germline-derived CDR1 and CDR2 are LNHDA and SQIVND (reference sequence). CDR3 coding DNA: TGTGCCAGTAGTCGGACCCGTGGGGCCACAGATACGCAGTATTTT. This codes for CASSRTRGATDTQYF.

The sample holds a few counts of this clone. The V and J genes are TRBV28 and TRBJ1-2, with 12 bases aligning to TRBD1. The CDR3 length is 14 residues. Germline V CDR1 and CDR2: MDHEN, SYDVKM. V was clipped by 6 bases and J by 3 bases; unmatched bases: 2. CDR3 amino acids: CASRGTGGYYGYTF. The CDR3 DNA reads as TGTGCCAGCAGAGGGACAGGGGGCTACTATGGCTACACCTTC.

Only a few counts were recorded for this clone. CDR3: CASSVLPEGGELFF. The CDR3 DNA is TGTGCCAGCAGCGTACTCCCCGAGGGAGGGGAGCTGTTTTTT. The rearrangement links TRBV9 to TRBJ2-2, with D perhaps matching TRBD2 (5 bases). This CDR3 has 14 residues. Germline-derived CDR1 and CDR2 are SGDLS and YYNGEE. Trimming removed 1 base at V and 8 bases at J, with 12 bases between.

The table lists this clone with a few counts. This chain links TRBV5-4 with TRBJ1-2; D is uncertain. The CDR3 totals 15 residues. Germline V gene data show CDR1 as SGHNT and CDR2 as YYREEE (reference sequence). V dropped 6 bases and J dropped 2 bases, with 17 bases sitting between them. The CDR3 region is CASNIGVDRNYGYTF. In DNA form, the CDR3 reads TGTGCCAGCAATATCGGGGTTGATCGGAACTATGGCTACACCTTC.

In this sample, this clone turned up a few times. This sequence joins TRBV18 and TRBJ2-2; TRBD2 matches 14 bases. Trimming took 2 bases from V and 5 from J; bases not matched to a gene: 1. CDR1 and CDR2 (germline): KGHSH, LQKENI. CDR3 length: 16 amino acids. The CDR3 DNA reads as TGTGCCAGCTCACCAGGACTAGCGGGAGGAACCGGGGAGCTGTTTTTT. Translation gives CASSPGLAGGTGELFF.